This record looks at one T cell receptor (beta chain) sequence and its context. This sample is part of a study of OX40 agonist ivuxolimab in advanced cancers. The germline V gene has CDR1 GTSNPN and CDR2 SVGIG (reference sequence). Losses at the gene ends were 1 base for V and 4 bases for J; bases not matched to a gene: 8. The CDR3 length is 16 residues. Assay used: immunoSEQ multiplex PCR; TCRdb lists only in-frame clones, some missing. This table holds roughly 56,000 clones, 70% to 90% found once. The sequencing here drew on CD4+ or CD8+ T cells sorted from blood, taken in a trial of the OX40 agonist ivuxolimab. This TCR was recovered from an adult with an advanced solid tumor such as melanoma, head and neck, liver or kidney cancer. The chain joins TRBV30 to TRBJ1-5; 9 bases match TRBD1. The CDR3 loop reads CAWSASVGQGNQPQHF. DNA for the CDR3: TGTGCCTGGAGTGCGTCAGTCGGACAGGGGAATCAGCCCCAGCATTTT.